Listed below are T cell receptor beta chains from one sample, sequenced in a study of T cells in Graves' hyperthyroidism and ophthalmopathy. MiXCR was run by TCRdb on the multiplex PCR reads, yielding one entry per CDR3 protein. Of about 250,000 distinct CDR3 sequences listed, about 25% were seen once; the top ten hold about a third. Sequenced: blood. The source of these receptors is a woman in her forties with Graves' ophthalmopathy. Each CDR3 is given with its conserved first and last residue. D genes are given only for firm matches. Some rows have no size entry. The others give once, few or many, or a class for an expanded clone.

D gene	J gene	clone size	V gene	CDR3 protein	CDR3 DNA
NA	TRBJ2-5	NA	TRBV12-5	CASAPPGGETQYF	TGTGCTAGTGCCCCACCGGGTGGCGAGACCCAGTACTTC
NA	TRBJ2-3	many	TRBV28	CASSFRAWDTDTQYF	TGTGCCAGCAGTTTTAGGGCGTGGGACACAGATACGCAGTATTTT
TRBD2	TRBJ2-2	few	TRBV11-3	CASSTSGSFAGELFF	TGTGCCAGCAGTACTAGCGGGAGTTTCGCCGGGGAGCTGTTTTTT
NA	TRBJ1-2	NA	TRBV6-1	CASSATGWGESYGYTF	TGTGCCAGCAGTGCCACAGGATGGGGAGAAAGCTATGGCTACACCTTC
TRBD2	TRBJ2-2	many	TRBV27	CASRLGGNGELFF	TGTGCCAGCAGACTGGGGGGGAACGGGGAGCTGTTTTTT
NA	TRBJ2-4	NA	TRBV28	CATSPLETKNIQCF	TGTGCCACCAGTCCACTGGAAACCAAAAACATTCAGTGCTTC
NA	TRBJ2-3	many	TRBV20-1	CSASVHSAYGDTQYF	TGCAGTGCTAGTGTACACTCAGCGTATGGAGATACGCAGTATTTT
TRBD2	TRBJ2-2	many	TRBV12-3/TRBV12-4	CASLNRGVGELFF	TGTGCCAGCCTTAACCGGGGGGTCGGGGAGCTGTTTTTT
TRBD1	TRBJ1-2	many	TRBV30	CAWSVRRGQGNYGYTF	TGTGCCTGGAGTGTACGGCGTGGACAGGGGAACTATGGCTACACCTTC
NA	TRBJ1-5	many	TRBV6-2/TRBV6-3	CASGRTVGNQPQHF	TGTGCCAGCGGGAGGACTGTGGGCAATCAGCCCCAGCATTTT
NA	TRBJ2-7	many	TRBV7-2	CASSSQEVSYEQYF	TGTGCCAGCAGCTCCCAGGAGGTATCCTACGAGCAGTACTTC
TRBD1	TRBJ2-7	NA	TRBV20-1	CSAARGSGTGFSEQYF	TGCAGTGCGGCTAGAGGATCCGGGACAGGGTTTAGCGAGCAGTACTTC
NA	TRBJ2-7	many	TRBV4-1	CASSQVGQTYEQYF	TGCGCCAGCAGCCAAGTAGGACAGACCTACGAGCAGTACTTC
TRBD1	TRBJ2-2	NA	TRBV2	CASSGQGTAGELFF	TGTGCCAGCAGCGGACAGGGGACGGCCGGGGAGCTGTTTTTT
NA	TRBJ2-7	NA	TRBV28	CASSFPGHSYEQYF	TGTGCCAGCAGTTTCCCGGGACACTCATACGAGCAGTACTTC
NA	TRBJ1-1	NA	TRBV29-1	CSVEESSGGAFF	TGCAGCGTTGAAGAGTCCTCTGGGGGAGCTTTCTTT